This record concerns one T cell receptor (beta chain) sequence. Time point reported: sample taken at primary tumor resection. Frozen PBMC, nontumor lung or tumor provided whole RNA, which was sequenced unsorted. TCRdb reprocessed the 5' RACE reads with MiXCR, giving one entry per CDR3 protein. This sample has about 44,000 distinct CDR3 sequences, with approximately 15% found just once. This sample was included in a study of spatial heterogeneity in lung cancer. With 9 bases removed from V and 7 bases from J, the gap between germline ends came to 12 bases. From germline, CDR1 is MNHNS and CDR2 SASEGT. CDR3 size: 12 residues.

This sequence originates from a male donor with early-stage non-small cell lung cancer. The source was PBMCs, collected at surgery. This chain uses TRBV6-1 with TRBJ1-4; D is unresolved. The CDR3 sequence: CASPPDFEKLFF. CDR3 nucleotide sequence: TGTGCCAGTCCCCCGGATTTTGAAAAACTGTTTTTT.